The 30 T cell receptor beta chains presented below share a single source sample, sequenced in a study of blood T cell repertoires in COVID-19. Generated by immunoSEQ multiplex PCR, the TCRdb table keeps only in-frame clones and is missing some. The sample has about 150,000 clones; 75% to 95% are singletons. Sequenced sample: peripheral blood. The source is a man in his forties or fifties with acute or convalescent COVID-19.

The V and J genes are TRBV24-1 and TRBJ2-1, with 8 bases fitting TRBD2. This CDR3 has 14 residues. V shed 2 bases and J 6 bases; nucleotides not matched to a gene: 2. Germline CDR1 is KGHDR and CDR2 is SFDVKD. The CDR3 nucleotides read TGTGCCACCAGTGATTCCGGGACTAGCAATGAGCAGTTCTTC. As protein: CATSDSGTSNEQFF.

The chain combines TRBV10-3 with TRBJ2-7, with D possibly TRBD2 on 6 matching bases. The CDR3 extends over 12 amino acids. V was cut by 5 bases and J by 6 bases, with 11 bases left in between. Germline CDR1 ENHRY, CDR2 SYGVKD. The CDR3 DNA reads TGTGCCATCAGTCGGGAGCGCCTCGAGCAGTACTTC. Protein product: CAISRERLEQYF.

The V and J genes are TRBV28 and TRBJ1-5; the D gene is possibly TRBD1 (6 bases). The germline gives CDR1 MDHEN, CDR2 SYDVKM. This CDR3 has 17 amino acids. V lost 6 bases and J lost 1, with 19 bases in between. CDR3 loop: CASRYRATGRSNQPQHF. The CDR3 nucleotides read TGTGCCAGCAGATACCGGGCCACAGGGCGCAGCAATCAGCCCCAGCATTTT.

For the CDR3, the DNA is TGTGCCAGCAGCTTAGGGGTTAGCGGCGCCTACAATGAGCAGTTCTTC. This encodes CASSLGVSGAYNEQFF. J is TRBJ2-1 and V is TRBV7-2; perhaps TRBD2 as D (6 bases). CDR3 size: 16 residues. Trimming took off 1 base at V and 2 bases at J, with 12 bases between the two ends. The germline V gene encodes CDR1 SGHTA and CDR2 FQGNSA.

This clone showed up just a few times. The chain recombines TRBV30 with TRBJ1-2; D remains ambiguous. Germline V lookup: CDR1 GTSNPN, CDR2 SVGIG (reference sequence). V gave up 0 bases and J gave up 0 bases, with 8 bases separating them. The CDR3 is 14 amino acids. The CDR3 spells CAWSVGRANYGYTF. The CDR3 DNA reads TGTGCCTGGAGTGTGGGGAGGGCTAACTATGGCTACACCTTC.

V gene TRBV3-1 (or the pseudogene TRBV3-2) combines with J gene TRBJ2-7, with 10 bases aligning to TRBD2. CDR3 size: 14 residues. CDR1 and CDR2 from the germline V gene are LGHDT and YNNKEL (reference sequence). V was pared by 2 bases and J by 4 bases, with 2 bases of the junction left unmatched. DNA for the CDR3: TGTGCCAGCAGCCAATTAGCGGGAGGTTACGAGCAGTACTTC. The encoded protein is CASSQLAGGYEQYF.

The genes are TRBV3-1 (or the pseudogene TRBV3-2) and TRBJ1-2, with D possibly TRBD1 on 5 matching bases. The ends were cut back, 5 bases at V and 2 bases at J, with 12 bases in the middle. The CDR3 is made up of 14 amino acids. Germline V gene lookup returns CDR1 LGHDT and CDR2 YNNKEL (reference sequence). CDR3 sequence: CASSAGTVNYGYTF. The DNA of the CDR3 is TGTGCCAGCAGCGCCGGGACTGTGAACTATGGCTACACCTTC.

V and J are TRBV6-1 and TRBJ1-1; tentatively, D is TRBD1 (5 bases). Germline V CDR1 and CDR2: MNHNS, SASEGT. The CDR3 covers 13 residues. V was pared by 5 bases and J by 5 bases, with 12 bases between. CDR3 nucleotides: TGTGCCAGCAGTCCCCAGGGAGGGACTGAAGCTTTCTTT. Protein sequence: CASSPQGGTEAFF.

The V call is TRBV18, the J call TRBJ1-2, with 8 nucleotides matching TRBD1. The CDR3 loop spans 16 amino acids. In germline, CDR1 is KGHSH, CDR2 LQKENI. Trimming at V came to 5 bases and at J to 8 bases, leaving 16 bases not matched to a gene. The CDR3 DNA sequence: TGTGCCAGCTCATCCAGGGGGCCCCCCTCCGGGACCGGCTACACCTTC. Translation: CASSSRGPPSGTGYTF.

This clone appeared a single time. The V and J genes are TRBV10-3 and TRBJ2-7; 7 positions agree with TRBD2. The germline V gene encodes CDR1 ENHRY and CDR2 SYGVKD. This CDR3 contains 13 residues. V lost 6 bases and J lost 2; bases outside the gene matches: 4. CDR3 amino acids: CAISGAGAYEQYV. The CDR3 DNA is TGTGCCATCAGCGGCGCGGGGGCCTACGAGCAGTACGTC.

The chain has TRBV20-1 and TRBJ1-3; 7 bases fit TRBD1. CDR1 DFQATT and CDR2 SNEGSKA come from the germline V gene (reference sequence). V trimming: 3 bases; J trimming: 3 bases; junction bases outside the gene matches: 8. The CDR3 sequence is 15 residues long. CDR3 loop: CSASSQGGNGNTIYF. Written as DNA, the CDR3 is TGCAGTGCTAGTAGCCAAGGGGGCAATGGAAACACCATATATTTT.

The chain is built from TRBV3-1 (or the pseudogene TRBV3-2) and TRBJ1-3; TRBD1 matches at 8 bases. The CDR3 length is 15 residues. Germline V gives CDR1 LGHDT, CDR2 YNNKEL (reference sequence). The trim removed 3 bases at V and 4 bases at J, leaving 5 bases unmatched. CDR3 in amino acids: CASSQQGAAGNTIYF. CDR3 bases: TGTGCCAGCAGCCAGCAGGGGGCGGCCGGAAACACCATATATTTT.

This clone was counted once. The CDR3 loop reads CASSGLAGDLDTQYF. The DNA for the CDR3 is TGTGCCAGCAGTGGACTAGCGGGAGACTTGGATACGCAGTATTTT. The J gene is TRBJ2-3, the V gene TRBV25-1; 12 bases agree with TRBD2. Losses at the gene ends were 4 bases for V and 6 bases for J; bases not matched to a gene: 5. Germline V gene sequence: CDR1 MGHDK, CDR2 SYGVNS. This CDR3 has 15 residues. Combining the CDR3 with reference TRBV25-1 and TRBJ2-3 gives the whole variable domain EADIYQTPRYLVIGTGKKITLECSQTMGHDKMYWYQQDPGMELHLIHYSYGVNSTEKGDLSSESTVSRIRTEHFPLTLESARPSHTSQYLCASSGLAGDLDTQYFGPGTRLTVL.

This rearrangement joins TRBV19 to TRBJ1-5; TRBD1 agrees at 11 bases. The CDR3 runs to 13 residues. The germline V gene has CDR1 LNHDA and CDR2 SQIVND (reference sequence). With V trimmed by 6 bases and J by 5 bases, 0 bases remained unmatched. As DNA, the CDR3 is TGTGCCAGTAGGGGACAGGGGGATCAGCCCCAGCATTTT. This sequence encodes CASRGQGDQPQHF.

The V and J genes are TRBV19 and TRBJ1-2, with TRBD1 as a possible D gene (5 bases). Germline V gene sequence: CDR1 LNHDA, CDR2 SQIVND (reference sequence). The CDR3 length is 13 residues. The ends were cut back, 4 bases at V and 3 bases at J, with 9 bases in the middle. Here the CDR3 reads CASSTGSYYGYTF. The CDR3 DNA sequence: TGTGCCAGTAGTACAGGGTCCTACTATGGCTACACCTTC.

The chain links TRBV4-2 to TRBJ2-2; 8 positions agree with TRBD1. Germline CDR1 reads LGHNA; CDR2 reads YNFKEQ. The CDR3 has 16 residues. The ends lost 4 bases at V and 5 bases at J; junction bases unmatched: 9. This chain's CDR3 is CASSREDRVGTGELFF. DNA for the CDR3: TGTGCCAGCAGCCGAGAGGACAGGGTCGGAACCGGGGAGCTGTTTTTT.

The chain is built from TRBV5-1 and TRBJ2-1; 11 positions agree with TRBD1. The V and J ends lost 2 bases and 8 bases, in that order; junction bases with no gene match: 6. Germline CDR1 and CDR2: SGHRS and YFSETQ. The CDR3 loop spans 15 amino acids. The CDR3 DNA follows: TGCGCCAGCAGCTTTCGGGACAGGGGGTTGGATGAGCAGTTCTTC. Translation: CASSFRDRGLDEQFF.

The chain carries TRBV6-2 or TRBV6-3 and TRBJ1-2; D unclear. The CDR3 has 13 amino acids. Per germline, CDR1 MNHEY and CDR2 SVGEGT. V was cut by 5 bases and J by 4 bases, with 11 bases left in between. CDR3 region: CASSLGVFYGYTF. The CDR3 DNA reads TGTGCCAGCAGTCTAGGAGTTTTCTATGGCTACACCTTC.

The rearrangement joins TRBV7-9 to TRBJ2-3; 10 bases are a match to TRBD2. V shed 2 bases, J shed 4 bases, and the junction held 3 bases outside the gene matches. Germline CDR1 SEHNR, CDR2 FQNEAQ (reference sequence). The length of the CDR3 is 15 residues. The CDR3 DNA is TGTGCCAGCAGCTTAACTAGCGGGAACCCAGATACGCAGTATTTT. It is translated as CASSLTSGNPDTQYF. The whole variable domain, remainder taken from reference TRBV7-9 and TRBJ2-3, is DTGVSQNPRHKITKRGQNVTFRCDPISEHNRLYWYRQTLGQGPEFLTYFQNEAQLEKSRLLSDRFSAERPKGSFSTLEIQRTEQGDSAMYLCASSLTSGNPDTQYFGPGTRLTVL.

The chain uses TRBV19 and TRBJ1-1; 12 bases fit TRBD1. The CDR3 loop spans 17 amino acids. Losses at the gene ends were 5 bases for V and 0 bases for J; bases not matched to a gene: 7. Germline CDR1 reads LNHDA; CDR2 reads SQIVND (reference sequence). Written as DNA, the CDR3 is TGTGCCAGTAGTCCCGGGACAGGGGGCAGTCTGAACACTGAAGCTTTCTTT. Its protein product is CASSPGTGGSLNTEAFF.

The chain couples TRBV19 to TRBJ2-3, with D tentatively TRBD1 (5 bases). The CDR3 contains 13 residues. V was clipped by 5 bases and J by 3 bases, with 9 bases between them. Germline V gene data show CDR1 as LNHDA and CDR2 as SQIVND (reference sequence). The CDR3 region has the DNA TGTGCCAGTAGTGATCAGGGAACAGATACGCAGTATTTT. It translates to CASSDQGTDTQYF.

The chain combines TRBV4-1 with TRBJ2-1; D is ambiguous. Germline CDR1 and CDR2: MGHRA and YSYEKL. Trimming took off 2 bases at V and 7 bases at J, with 6 bases between the two ends. This CDR3 region has 12 residues. The CDR3 nucleotides are TGCGCCAGCAGCCAATTCCTGAATGAGCAGTTCTTC. Translation: CASSQFLNEQFF.

This clone has only one observation. V and J are TRBV19 and TRBJ2-2; possible D gene TRBD2, 6 bases. Trimming stripped 5 bases from V and 4 bases from J, with 23 bases between. The V gene's germline CDR1 is LNHDA and CDR2 SQIVND (reference sequence). This CDR3 region has 18 residues. The CDR3 nucleotides read TGTGCCAGTAGTCCCGGGTCGCGGGGCAGCTGGAGCACCGGGGAGCTGTTTTTT. As protein: CASSPGSRGSWSTGELFF.

V is TRBV18 and J is TRBJ1-5, with 7 bases that match TRBD1. The CDR3 has 19 amino acids. Trimming removed 1 base from V and 0 bases from J; junction bases left unmatched: 12. CDR1 KGHSH and CDR2 LQKENI come from the germline V gene. The DNA for the CDR3 is TGTGCCAGCTCACCACGCCCCCGGACAGGCGTTTATAGCAATCAGCCCCAGCATTTT. This encodes CASSPRPRTGVYSNQPQHF.

This rearrangement joins TRBV5-1 to TRBJ1-3; possible D gene TRBD1, 6 bases. Germline V lookup: CDR1 SGHRS, CDR2 YFSETQ. This CDR3 is 14 amino acids long. The ends were cut back, 4 bases at V and 0 bases at J, with 8 bases in the middle. CDR3 DNA sequence: TGCGCCAGCAGCGTGACAGGCTCTGGAAACACCATATATTTT. This codes for CASSVTGSGNTIYF.

The V call is TRBV6-5, the J call TRBJ2-2; D uncertain. V lost 4 bases to trimming and J lost 2 bases, with 5 bases between them. The CDR3 is 13 residues long. In germline, CDR1 is MNHEY, CDR2 SVGAGI. The CDR3 loop is CASSFTNTGELFF. CDR3 bases: TGTGCCAGCAGTTTCACAAACACCGGGGAGCTGTTTTTT.

This chain links TRBV5-1 with TRBJ2-7; 7 bases are a match to TRBD1. The CDR3 spans 16 residues. The germline gives CDR1 SGHRS, CDR2 YFSETQ. Unmatched junction bases numbered 11, after V lost 2 bases and J lost 3 bases. CDR3 in amino acids: CASSFKWRQGVYEQYF. The CDR3 nucleotides read TGCGCCAGCAGCTTTAAGTGGCGACAGGGAGTCTACGAGCAGTACTTC.

The chain uses TRBV3-1 (or the pseudogene TRBV3-2) and TRBJ1-5; a weak D match, TRBD1 (5 bases). CDR1 and CDR2 from the germline V gene are LGHDT and YNNKEL (reference sequence). V was pared by 5 bases and J by 3 bases, with 11 bases between. This CDR3 region has 14 residues. The CDR3 is CASSLDTNNQPQHF. In DNA form, the CDR3 reads TGTGCCAGCAGCTTGGACACAAACAATCAGCCCCAGCATTTT.

The V call is TRBV6-2 or TRBV6-3, the J call TRBJ1-2; TRBD1 aligns across 8 bases. This CDR3 has 14 amino acids. V dropped 5 bases and J dropped 2; count of bases not matched to a gene: 4. CDR1 is MNHEY and CDR2 is SVGEGT in the germline V gene. CDR3 in DNA: TGTGCCAGCAGTACACGGACAGGGAACTATGGCTACACCTTC. Its protein is CASSTRTGNYGYTF.

Only one count was recorded for this clone. The V call is TRBV5-4, the J call TRBJ2-1; 13 nucleotides line up with TRBD2. CDR3 length equals 17 residues. In germline, CDR1 is SGHNT, CDR2 YYREEE (reference sequence). Unmatched junction bases numbered 10, after V lost 4 bases and J lost 6 bases. The CDR3 sequence is CASSAPPGTSGTNEQFF. The CDR3 region has the DNA TGTGCCAGCAGCGCACCTCCCGGGACTAGCGGGACCAATGAGCAGTTCTTC. Using reference TRBV5-4 and TRBJ2-1 for the parts outside the CDR3, the full variable domain is ETGVTQSPTHLIKTRGQQVTLRCSSQSGHNTVSWYQQALGQGPQFIFQYYREEENGRGNFPPRFSGLQFPNYSSELNVNALELDDSALYLCASSAPPGTSGTNEQFFGPGTRLTVL.